This entry lists 15 T cell receptor beta chains sequenced from one sample in a study of T cell responses to AZD1222 COVID-19 vaccine. Some clones are missing from TCRdb's copy, which holds only in-frame ones; the method was immunoSEQ multiplex PCR. The sample lists fewer than 300,000 clones; 90% to 95% were seen once. This specimen was peripheral blood, taken on day 0 of AZD1222 vaccination. Receptor source: an adult in good health.

The chain links TRBV6-5 to TRBJ1-2, with 9 nucleotides matching TRBD1. The length of the CDR3 is 14 residues. Germline loops: CDR1 MNHEY, CDR2 SVGAGI. The V gene end was trimmed by 6 bases and the J gene end by 7 bases; junction bases not matched to a gene: 9. The CDR3 region is CASSTTGGRGGYTF. The CDR3 nucleotides read TGTGCCAGCAGCACTACAGGGGGCAGGGGTGGCTACACCTTC.

This chain joins TRBV6-5 and TRBJ2-3; 9 positions agree with TRBD1. J lost 6 bases, V lost 7 bases, and 8 bases had no gene match. The CDR3 extends over 14 amino acids. CDR1 and CDR2 from the germline V gene are MNHEY and SVGAGI. The CDR3 DNA is TGTGCCAGCACCCGGACAGGGGAGGTTGATACGCAGTATTTT. Translating it yields CASTRTGEVDTQYF.

Only a few counts were recorded for this clone. The V call is TRBV28, the J call TRBJ1-3, with D perhaps TRBD1 (5 bases). V was cut by 5 bases and J by 3 bases, with 14 bases left in between. Per the germline V gene, CDR1 is MDHEN and CDR2 is SYDVKM. This CDR3 contains 15 residues. The CDR3, as DNA: TGTGCCAGCAGTCGGACATCCGTCTTTGGAAACACCATATATTTT. It encodes CASSRTSVFGNTIYF. The whole variable domain, filled in from reference TRBV28 and TRBJ1-3, reads DVKVTQSSRYLVKRTGEKVFLECVQDMDHENMFWYRQDPGLGLRLIYFSYDVKMKEKGDIPEGYSVSREKKERFSLILESASTNQTSMYLCASSRTSVFGNTIYFGEGSWLTVV.

The chain carries TRBV29-1 and TRBJ2-7; D is possibly TRBD1 (5 bases). Germline V gives CDR1 SQVTM, CDR2 ANQGSEA. The CDR3 sequence is 13 residues long. Trimming took off 4 bases at V and 2 bases at J, with 12 bases between the two ends. In nucleotides, the CDR3 is TGCAGCGTTGGGCGGCAGGGCGCCTACGAGCAGTACTTC. Protein sequence: CSVGRQGAYEQYF.

CDR3: CASSIEGFTDTQYF. The DNA of the CDR3 is TGTGCCAGTAGTATAGAGGGGTTCACAGATACGCAGTATTTT. V gene TRBV19 combines with J gene TRBJ2-3; the D is unclear. In germline, CDR1 is LNHDA, CDR2 SQIVND (reference sequence). The CDR3 has 14 amino acids. V dropped 0 bases and J dropped 2 bases, with 6 bases sitting between them.

This rearrangement joins TRBV7-3 to TRBJ2-3; 8 bases align to TRBD2. The CDR3 is 16 residues long. J gave up 1 base and V 5 bases, and 8 bases lay outside the gene matches. Germline CDR1 reads SGHTA; CDR2 reads FQGTGA. CDR3 sequence: CASSPRREGGTDTQYF. In nucleotides, the CDR3 is TGTGCCAGCAGCCCGAGACGGGAGGGCGGCACAGATACGCAGTATTTT.

V is TRBV7-2 and J is TRBJ2-3; 7 nucleotides line up with TRBD2. Germline assignment: CDR1 SGHTA and CDR2 FQGNSA. The CDR3 is 14 amino acids. The J segment lost 5 bases and the V segment lost 1 base, leaving 3 bases of the junction unmatched. The CDR3 loop reads CASSLGAGVDTQYF. Written as DNA, the CDR3 is TGTGCCAGCAGCTTAGGGGCGGGGGTAGATACGCAGTATTTT.

This clone was counted a single time. The rearrangement uses TRBV2 and TRBJ2-7, with D hard to call. The CDR3 totals 11 residues. Trimming took 4 bases from V and 2 from J, leaving 3 bases between them. Looked up from germline, CDR1 is SNHLY and CDR2 is FYNNEI. The CDR3 region has the DNA TGTGCCAGCAGTGGAACCTACGAGCAGTACTTC. Protein: CASSGTYEQYF. Combining the CDR3 with reference TRBV2 and TRBJ2-7 gives the whole variable domain EPEVTQTPSHQVTQMGQEVILRCVPISNHLYFYWYRQILGQKVEFLVSFYNNEISEKSEIFDDQFSVERPDGSNFTLKIRSTKLEDSAMYFCASSGTYEQYFGPGTRLTVT.

The chain uses TRBV15 and TRBJ1-5; D may be TRBD1 (6 bases). CDR3 length: 14 amino acids. Germline values: CDR1 LNHNV, CDR2 YYDKDF (reference sequence). The V end was cut by 5 bases, the J end by 10 bases, with 18 bases between. CDR3 DNA: TGTGCCACCAGCCCAGAGCAGGGGATCGTACCCCAGCATTTT. This encodes CATSPEQGIVPQHF.

The rearrangement uses TRBV29-1 and TRBJ2-7; D might be TRBD1 (5 bases). CDR1 is SQVTM and CDR2 is ANQGSEA in the germline V gene. CDR3 length equals 11 residues. Trimming stripped 8 bases from V and 6 bases from J, with 14 bases between. The CDR3 is CSCTQASEQYF. CDR3 sequence (DNA): TGCAGCTGTACACAGGCTAGCGAGCAGTACTTC.

The chain employs TRBV10-3 and TRBJ2-1, with D perhaps TRBD1 or TRBD2 (6 bases each). V was trimmed by 6 bases and J by 4 bases, leaving 16 bases between them. Germline CDR1 ENHRY, CDR2 SYGVKD. The CDR3 runs to 15 residues. In DNA form, the CDR3 reads TGTGCCATCAGGGGGGCCACTAGCCCGTACAATGAGCAGTTCTTC. Its protein product is CAIRGATSPYNEQFF.

V is TRBV3-1 (or the pseudogene TRBV3-2) and J is TRBJ1-3; no definite D call. Trimming took 1 base from V and 7 from J, leaving 11 bases between them. This CDR3 spans 14 amino acids. Germline V lookup: CDR1 LGHDT, CDR2 YNNKEL (reference sequence). CDR3 protein: CASSQVHRTNTIYF. In DNA, the CDR3 is TGTGCCAGCAGCCAAGTTCACAGAACTAACACCATATATTTT.

The rearrangement links TRBV28 to TRBJ1-1; 8 nucleotides line up with TRBD1. Trimming removed 8 bases from V and 3 bases from J; junction bases left unmatched: 5. Per germline, CDR1 MDHEN and CDR2 SYDVKM. This CDR3 has 13 residues. The CDR3 nucleotides are TGTGCCAGCCGTGGGACAGGAGACACTGAAGCTTTCTTT. Translated, it gives CASRGTGDTEAFF.

The genes are TRBV9 and TRBJ1-1, with 7 bases lining up with TRBD1. The CDR3 consists of 14 residues. Germline lookup yields CDR1 SGDLS and CDR2 YYNGEE. Germline trimming cut 4 bases from V and 6 bases from J; bases unmatched to any gene: 9. The CDR3 coding sequence is TGTGCCAGCAGCCCCGAACTGACAGGGTCTGAAGCTTTCTTT. Its translation is CASSPELTGSEAFF.

This rearrangement joins TRBV19 to TRBJ2-2; unclear D gene. Looked up from germline, CDR1 is LNHDA and CDR2 is SQIVND (reference sequence). CDR3 size: 14 residues. Deletions cut 1 base from V and 6 bases from J, with 9 bases between. DNA for the CDR3: TGTGCCAGTAGTATAGGTCTAGAGGCCGGGGAGCTGTTTTTT. It encodes CASSIGLEAGELFF.